This record concerns one T cell receptor beta chain sequence. Measured with immunoSEQ multiplex PCR; TCRdb has only the in-frame clones, and not every one. The sample records tens of thousands of clones, under 95% being singletons. The data were obtained in a study of blood T cell repertoires in COVID-19. V was trimmed by 2 bases and J by 6 bases, leaving 11 bases between them. The CDR3 contains 13 residues. The germline V gene encodes CDR1 MNHEY and CDR2 SVGAGI. The sample taken for sequencing was peripheral blood. The origin of this receptor is a human donor in a cohort sampled during active COVID-19. The rearrangement links TRBV6-5 to TRBJ2-7, with D possibly TRBD1 on 5 matching bases. The CDR3 spells CASSYRGRAEQYF. For the CDR3, the DNA is TGTGCCAGCAGTTACAGGGGCCGCGCCGAGCAGTACTTC.